Listed below are T cell receptor beta chains from one sample, sequenced in a study of blood T cell repertoires in COVID-19. Generated by immunoSEQ multiplex PCR, the TCRdb table keeps only in-frame clones and is missing some. The sample has about 300,000 clones, 70% to 90% seen once. The sequenced sample consisted of PBMCs or T cells enriched from blood (not recorded which). These receptors all come from a man aged 25 to 45 who had recovered from COVID-19. Each CDR3 is given with its conserved first and last residue. D genes are given only for firm matches. Size values are once, few and many counts, or a class for expanded clones, and some rows have none.

CSASRLGTSGVNEQFF,TGCAGTGCTAGTAGGCTCGGGACTAGCGGGGTCAATGAGCAGTTCTTC,TRBV20-1,TRBJ2-1,TRBD2,few
CASSPRDSSGNTIYF,TGTGCCAGCTCACCAAGGGACAGCTCTGGAAACACCATATATTTT,TRBV18,TRBJ1-3,TRBD1,-
CASSLPFLDRKNTGELFF,TGTGCCAGCAGTCTACCATTTCTCGACAGAAAGAACACCGGGGAGCTGTTTTTT,TRBV28,TRBJ2-2,-,once
CAWSLGLPTQETQYF,TGTGCCTGGAGTCTAGGACTACCGACCCAAGAGACCCAGTACTTC,TRBV30,TRBJ2-5,-,-
CASGRTGNLLGEKLFF,TGTGCCAGCGGCCGGACAGGGAACCTTTTAGGAGAAAAACTGTTTTTT,TRBV7-9,TRBJ1-4,TRBD1,-
CASSVGGALSGNTIYF,TGTGCCAGCAGCGTAGGCGGGGCCCTCTCTGGAAACACCATATATTTT,TRBV9,TRBJ1-3,-,once
CASSDDREAYNSPLHF,TGTGCCAGCAGTGATGACCGGGAGGCCTATAATTCACCCCTCCACTTT,TRBV6-1,TRBJ1-6,-,-
CASSTGVYNEQFF,TGTGCCAGCAGTACCGGGGTGTACAATGAGCAGTTCTTC,TRBV9,TRBJ2-1,-,-
CAWSAPGFADTEAFF,TGTGCCTGGAGCGCCCCGGGGTTTGCGGACACTGAAGCTTTCTTT,TRBV30,TRBJ1-1,-,-
CASSQGRDPGRENSYEQYF,TGCGCCAGCAGTCAAGGGCGGGATCCCGGGCGGGAAAATTCCTACGAGCAGTACTTC,TRBV23-1,TRBJ2-7,-,-
CASSPPPDSTYEQYF,TGTGCCAGCTCACCACCCCCGGACAGCACCTACGAGCAGTACTTC,TRBV18,TRBJ2-7,-,-
CASSIWVEDYGYTF,TGTGCCAGTAGTATCTGGGTTGAGGACTATGGCTACACCTTC,TRBV19,TRBJ1-2,-,once
CASSFERRRGYGYTF,TGTGCCAGCAGTTTTGAGAGGAGAAGGGGCTATGGCTACACCTTC,TRBV28,TRBJ1-2,-,-
CASSPVGLDRPYGYTF,TGTGCCAGCAGCCCCGTCGGATTGGACAGACCCTATGGCTACACCTTC,TRBV7-9,TRBJ1-2,-,-
CASSLGPGVNHEQFF,TGTGCCAGCAGCTTAGGTCCGGGAGTCAACCATGAGCAGTTCTTC,TRBV7-2,TRBJ2-1,-,many
CASRGLAGGFGPIDEQYF,TGTGCCAGCAGGGGACTAGCGGGGGGGTTCGGTCCCATCGACGAGCAGTACTTC,TRBV28,TRBJ2-7,TRBD2,-
CASSLGSGSNSNEQFF,TGTGCCAGCAGTTTAGGTAGCGGGAGTAATAGCAATGAGCAGTTCTTC,TRBV27,TRBJ2-1,TRBD2,-
CASSIPGTDYEQYF,TGTGCCAGTAGTATCCCCGGGACAGACTACGAGCAGTACTTC,TRBV19,TRBJ2-7,TRBD1,-
CASNKGGAEKLFF,TGTGCCAGCAACAAGGGGGGGGCGGAAAAACTGTTTTTT,TRBV7-2,TRBJ1-4,-,-
CASTGTGGAGYTF,TGTGCCAGCACTGGGACAGGGGGTGCCGGCTACACCTTC,TRBV2,TRBJ1-2,TRBD1,-
CASSLGAGGITGELFF,TGCGCCAGCAGCTTGGGGGCAGGGGGCATCACCGGGGAGCTGTTTTTT,TRBV5-1,TRBJ2-2,TRBD1,-
CASTREMNTEAFF,TGTGCCAGTACCAGGGAAATGAACACTGAAGCTTTCTTT,TRBV19,TRBJ1-1,-,-
CASSPLLAGNSPLHF,TGTGCCAGCAGTCCATTACTCGCGGGGAATTCACCCCTCCACTTT,TRBV27,TRBJ1-6,-,-
CASSFRAFNEKLFF,TGTGCCAGCAGCTTCCGAGCCTTTAATGAAAAACTGTTTTTT,TRBV7-9,TRBJ1-4,-,-
CASSRSFQETQYF,TGCGCCAGCAGCCGTTCCTTCCAAGAGACCCAGTACTTC,TRBV5-1,TRBJ2-5,-,-
CASSQDPGGATNEKLFF,TGCGCCAGCAGCCAAGATCCCGGGGGTGCAACTAATGAAAAACTGTTTTTT,TRBV4-1,TRBJ1-4,-,-
CASSLVGGAGEKLFF,TGTGCCAGCAGCTTGGTAGGGGGCGCGGGTGAAAAACTGTTTTTT,TRBV5-6,TRBJ1-4,TRBD1,once
CASSPGLAGEQYF,TGTGCCAGCAGCCCAGGACTAGCTGGGGAGCAGTACTTC,TRBV5-4,TRBJ2-7,TRBD2,-
CASSADSPNYGYTF,TGTGCCAGCTCAGCGGACAGCCCGAACTATGGCTACACCTTC,TRBV18,TRBJ1-2,-,-
CASSARGGHQPQHF,TGTGCCAGCAGCGCCCGCGGAGGGCATCAGCCCCAGCATTTT,TRBV9,TRBJ1-5,-,-
CASSSGMYGYTF,TGTGCCAGCAGCTCCGGGATGTATGGCTACACCTTC,TRBV7-9,TRBJ1-2,-,once
CASSEARMPDEQYF,TGTGCCAGCAGTGAAGCGAGAATGCCGGACGAGCAGTACTTC,TRBV6-1,TRBJ2-7,-,-
CASSYGEAGNTEAFF,TGTGCCAGCAGTTACGGAGAGGCTGGGAACACTGAAGCTTTCTTT,TRBV6-5,TRBJ1-1,-,-
CASSPLRQFPYGYTF,TGTGCCAGCAGCCCTTTAAGACAGTTTCCCTATGGCTACACCTTC,TRBV3-1/TRBV3-2,TRBJ1-2,-,-
CASSLDRGGTEAFF,TGTGCCAGCAGCTTAGATCGCGGGGGCACTGAAGCTTTCTTT,TRBV7-2,TRBJ1-1,-,-
CASSQSNVGQGATEAFF,TGCGCCAGCAGCCAGTCAAACGTAGGGCAGGGGGCCACTGAAGCTTTCTTT,TRBV4-1,TRBJ1-1,TRBD1,few
CASTTPRGYGYTF,TGTGCCAGCACTACCCCCAGGGGCTATGGCTACACCTTC,TRBV6-5,TRBJ1-2,-,-
CASSPSGIGDEQFF,TGTGCCAGCAGCCCAAGCGGGATAGGGGATGAGCAGTTCTTC,TRBV3-1/TRBV3-2,TRBJ2-1,TRBD2,-
CASSLFSRNNEQFF,TGTGCCAGCAGCTTATTCTCGCGCAACAATGAGCAGTTCTTC,TRBV11-2,TRBJ2-1,-,-
CASSLGTSGGGYDTQYF,TGTGCCAGCAGCTTGGGGACTAGCGGAGGGGGGTATGATACGCAGTATTTT,TRBV7-6,TRBJ2-3,TRBD2,-
CASTRTVNTEAFF,TGCGCCAGCACCAGGACTGTGAACACTGAAGCTTTCTTT,TRBV5-1,TRBJ1-1,-,-
CATSERTSGRATDTQYF,TGTGCCACCAGTGAGCGGACTAGCGGGAGGGCTACAGATACGCAGTATTTT,TRBV24-1,TRBJ2-3,TRBD2,few